Listed below are T cell receptor beta chains from one sample, sequenced in a study of blood T cell repertoires in COVID-19. Only in-frame clones appear in the TCRdb table, and some are missing; sequencing was by immunoSEQ multiplex PCR. The profile shows 200,000 or so clones, under 90% of them singletons. The sequencing input was PBMCs or T cells enriched from blood (not recorded which). These receptors came from a man between 60 and 70 years old who had recovered from COVID-19. Each CDR3 is given with its conserved first and last residue. D genes are given only for firm matches. Clone size is given for some rows only: seen once, a few or many times, or a class if the clone is expanded.

abundance: few; v_gene: TRBV2; len: 12; d_gene: NA; j_gene: TRBJ1-5; CDR3nt: TGTGCCAGCAGTGACAGGGCTCAGCCCCAGCATTTT; CDR3aa: CASSDRAQPQHF
abundance: once; v_gene: TRBV6-5; len: 16; d_gene: TRBD2; j_gene: TRBJ2-2; CDR3nt: TGTGCCAGCAGTTACTCACTAGCGGGGGGGTCCGGGGAGCTGTTTTTT; CDR3aa: CASSYSLAGGSGELFF
abundance: NA; v_gene: TRBV18; len: 14; d_gene: TRBD1; j_gene: TRBJ1-4; CDR3nt: TGTGCCAGCTCGCCGGACAGGACTAATGAAAAACTGTTTTTT; CDR3aa: CASSPDRTNEKLFF
abundance: NA; v_gene: TRBV2; len: 13; d_gene: NA; j_gene: TRBJ2-5; CDR3nt: TGTGCCAGCAGTGAAGGACTAGGGGAGACCCAGTACTTC; CDR3aa: CASSEGLGETQYF
abundance: NA; v_gene: TRBV7-9; len: 18; d_gene: TRBD1; j_gene: TRBJ1-2; CDR3nt: TGTGCCAGCAGTAACATACCGGGACAGGGAACCGTATACTATGGCTACACCTTC; CDR3aa: CASSNIPGQGTVYYGYTF
abundance: NA; v_gene: TRBV11-3; len: 14; d_gene: TRBD1; j_gene: TRBJ1-1; CDR3nt: TGTGCCAGCAAACACAGGGGTCTGAACACTGAAGCTTTCTTT; CDR3aa: CASKHRGLNTEAFF
abundance: NA; v_gene: TRBV15; len: 17; d_gene: TRBD1; j_gene: TRBJ1-1; CDR3nt: TGTGCCACCAGCGGAACCGGGACAGGGGGCCCGAACACTGAAGCTTTCTTT; CDR3aa: CATSGTGTGGPNTEAFF
abundance: NA; v_gene: TRBV24-1; len: 15; d_gene: TRBD2; j_gene: TRBJ2-1; CDR3nt: TGTGCCACCAGTGAGGAACTGACTAGCAACAATGAGCAGTTCTTC; CDR3aa: CATSEELTSNNEQFF
abundance: NA; v_gene: TRBV7-2; len: 14; d_gene: NA; j_gene: TRBJ1-1; CDR3nt: TGTGCCAGCAGCTTAGCCAGGGGATCCCCTGAAGCTTTCTTT; CDR3aa: CASSLARGSPEAFF
abundance: NA; v_gene: TRBV7-2; len: 14; d_gene: NA; j_gene: TRBJ1-1; CDR3nt: TGTGCCAGCAGCTTAGGGCAATTGAACACTGAAGCTTTCTTT; CDR3aa: CASSLGQLNTEAFF
abundance: NA; v_gene: TRBV5-4; len: 15; d_gene: NA; j_gene: TRBJ1-6; CDR3nt: TGTGCCAGCAGCTTAGACAGTTACTATAATTCACCCCTCCACTTT; CDR3aa: CASSLDSYYNSPLHF
abundance: NA; v_gene: TRBV11-2; len: 13; d_gene: NA; j_gene: TRBJ1-1; CDR3nt: TGTGCCAGCAGCCAACAAGACAGGTCTGTTCCTTTCTTT; CDR3aa: CASSQQDRSVPFF